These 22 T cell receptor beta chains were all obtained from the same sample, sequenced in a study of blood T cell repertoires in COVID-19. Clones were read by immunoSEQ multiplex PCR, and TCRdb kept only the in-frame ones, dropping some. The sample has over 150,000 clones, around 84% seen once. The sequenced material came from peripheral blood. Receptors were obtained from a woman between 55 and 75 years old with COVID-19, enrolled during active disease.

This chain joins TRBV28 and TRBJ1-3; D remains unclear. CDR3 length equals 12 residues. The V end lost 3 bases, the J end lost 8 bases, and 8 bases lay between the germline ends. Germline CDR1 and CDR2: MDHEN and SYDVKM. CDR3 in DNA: TGTGCCAGCAGTTTTTACGGGGACACCATATATTTT. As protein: CASSFYGDTIYF.

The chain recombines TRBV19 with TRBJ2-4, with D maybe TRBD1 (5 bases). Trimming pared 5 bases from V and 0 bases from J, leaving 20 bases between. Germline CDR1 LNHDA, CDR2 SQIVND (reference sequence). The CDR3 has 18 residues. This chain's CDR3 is CASSPSPRQILAKNIQYF. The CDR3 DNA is TGTGCCAGTAGTCCCTCCCCACGACAGATACTAGCCAAAAACATTCAGTACTTC.

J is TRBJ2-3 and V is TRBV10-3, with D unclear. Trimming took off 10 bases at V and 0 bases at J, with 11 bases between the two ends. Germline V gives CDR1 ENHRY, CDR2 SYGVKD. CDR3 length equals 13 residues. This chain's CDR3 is CATSPQSTDTQYF. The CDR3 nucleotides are TGTGCCACATCCCCCCAGAGCACAGATACGCAGTATTTT.

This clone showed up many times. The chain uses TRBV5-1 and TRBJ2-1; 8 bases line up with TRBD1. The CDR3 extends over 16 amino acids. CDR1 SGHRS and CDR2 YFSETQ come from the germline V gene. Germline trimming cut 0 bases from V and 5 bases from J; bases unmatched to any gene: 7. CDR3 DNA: TGCGCCAGCAGCTTGGCCTCAGGGGGCAAAAACAATGAGCAGTTCTTC. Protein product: CASSLASGGKNNEQFF.

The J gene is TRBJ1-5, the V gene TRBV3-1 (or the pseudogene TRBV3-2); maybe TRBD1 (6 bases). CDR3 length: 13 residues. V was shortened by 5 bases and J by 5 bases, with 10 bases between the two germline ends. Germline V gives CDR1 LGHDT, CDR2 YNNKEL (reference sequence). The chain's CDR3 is CASSLDRDQPQHF. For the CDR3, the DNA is TGTGCCAGCAGCTTGGACAGAGATCAGCCCCAGCATTTT.

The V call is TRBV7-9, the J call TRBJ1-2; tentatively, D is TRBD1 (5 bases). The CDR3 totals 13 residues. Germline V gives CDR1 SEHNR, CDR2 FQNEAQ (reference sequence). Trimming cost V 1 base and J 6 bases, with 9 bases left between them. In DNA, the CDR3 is TGTGCCAGCAGCTTAGTCAGGGCCCATGGCTACACCTTC. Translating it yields CASSLVRAHGYTF.

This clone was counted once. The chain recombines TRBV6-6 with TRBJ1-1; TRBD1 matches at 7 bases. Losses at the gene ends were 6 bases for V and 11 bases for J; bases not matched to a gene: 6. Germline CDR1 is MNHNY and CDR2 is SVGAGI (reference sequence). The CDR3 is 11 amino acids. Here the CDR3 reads CASSSTGYAFF. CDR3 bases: TGTGCCAGCAGCTCGACAGGGTATGCTTTCTTT.

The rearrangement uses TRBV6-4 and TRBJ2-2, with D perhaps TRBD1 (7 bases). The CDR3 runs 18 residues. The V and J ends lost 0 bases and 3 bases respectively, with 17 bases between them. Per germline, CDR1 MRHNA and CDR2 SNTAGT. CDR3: CASSDSLEGAQDTGELFF. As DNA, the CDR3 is TGTGCCAGCAGTGACTCGTTGGAGGGGGCCCAAGACACCGGGGAGCTGTTTTTT.

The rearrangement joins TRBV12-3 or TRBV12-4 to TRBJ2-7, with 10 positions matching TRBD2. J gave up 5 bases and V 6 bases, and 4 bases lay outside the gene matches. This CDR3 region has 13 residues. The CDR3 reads CASRPSGSHEQYF. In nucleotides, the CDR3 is TGTGCCAGCAGACCTAGCGGGAGCCACGAGCAGTACTTC.

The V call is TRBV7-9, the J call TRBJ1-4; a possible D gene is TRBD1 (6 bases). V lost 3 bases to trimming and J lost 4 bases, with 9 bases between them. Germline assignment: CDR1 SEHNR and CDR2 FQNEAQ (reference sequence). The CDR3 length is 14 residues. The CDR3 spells CASSFRGFNEKLFF. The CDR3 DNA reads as TGTGCCAGCAGCTTCAGGGGATTTAATGAAAAACTGTTTTTT.

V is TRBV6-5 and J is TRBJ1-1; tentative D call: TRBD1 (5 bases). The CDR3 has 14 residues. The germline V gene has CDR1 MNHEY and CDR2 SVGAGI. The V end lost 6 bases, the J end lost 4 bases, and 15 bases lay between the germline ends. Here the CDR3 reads CASRAVRGITEAFF. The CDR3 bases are TGTGCCAGCAGGGCCGTAAGGGGTATCACTGAAGCTTTCTTT.

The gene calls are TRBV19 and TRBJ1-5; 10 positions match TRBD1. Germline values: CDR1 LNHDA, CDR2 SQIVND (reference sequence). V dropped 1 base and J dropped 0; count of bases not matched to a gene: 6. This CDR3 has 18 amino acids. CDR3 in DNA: TGTGCCAGTAGTATAGTCCAGACAGGGGGCAATAGCAATCAGCCCCAGCATTTT. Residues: CASSIVQTGGNSNQPQHF.

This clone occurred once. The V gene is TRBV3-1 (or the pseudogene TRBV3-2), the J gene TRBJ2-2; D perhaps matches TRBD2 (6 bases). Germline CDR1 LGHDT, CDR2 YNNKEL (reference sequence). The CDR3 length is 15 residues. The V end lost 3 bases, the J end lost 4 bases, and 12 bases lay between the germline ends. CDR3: CASSHSGLFTGELFF. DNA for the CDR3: TGTGCCAGCAGCCACTCGGGACTTTTCACCGGGGAGCTGTTTTTT.

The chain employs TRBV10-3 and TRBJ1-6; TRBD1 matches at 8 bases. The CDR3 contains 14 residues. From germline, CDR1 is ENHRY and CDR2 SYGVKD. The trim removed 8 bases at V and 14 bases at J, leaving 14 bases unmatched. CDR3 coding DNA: TGTGCCATCGCCCCGGGACAGGCAATCAGAACCCTCCACTTT. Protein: CAIAPGQAIRTLHF.

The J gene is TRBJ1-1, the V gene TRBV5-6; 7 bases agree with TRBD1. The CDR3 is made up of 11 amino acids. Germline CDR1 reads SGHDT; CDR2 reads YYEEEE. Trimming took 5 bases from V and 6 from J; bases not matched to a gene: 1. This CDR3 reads CASRRGPEAFF. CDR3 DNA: TGTGCCAGCAGGAGGGGGCCTGAAGCTTTCTTT.

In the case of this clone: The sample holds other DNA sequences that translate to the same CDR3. CDR3 nucleotides: TGTGCCAGCAGCTTAGCGCAGGGGACTGAAGCTTTCTTT. Protein sequence: CASSLAQGTEAFF. V is TRBV7-9 and J is TRBJ1-1; TRBD1 is a possible D gene (6 bases). The V end was cut by 0 bases, the J end by 5 bases, with 7 bases between. The CDR3 contains 13 residues. CDR1 and CDR2 from the germline V gene are SEHNR and FQNEAQ (reference sequence).

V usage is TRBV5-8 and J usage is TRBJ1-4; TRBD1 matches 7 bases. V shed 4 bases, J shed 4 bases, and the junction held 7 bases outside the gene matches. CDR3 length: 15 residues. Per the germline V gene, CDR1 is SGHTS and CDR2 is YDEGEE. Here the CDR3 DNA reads TGTGCCAGCAGCCAGGGACAGCTCCTTAATGAAAAACTGTTTTTT. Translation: CASSQGQLLNEKLFF.

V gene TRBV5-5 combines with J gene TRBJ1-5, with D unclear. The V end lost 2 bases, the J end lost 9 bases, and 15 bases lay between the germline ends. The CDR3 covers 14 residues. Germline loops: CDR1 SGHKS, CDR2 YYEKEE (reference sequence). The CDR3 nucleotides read TGTGCCAGCAGCTTCCGACATGCCCAAGGGCCCCAGCATTTT. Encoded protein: CASSFRHAQGPQHF.

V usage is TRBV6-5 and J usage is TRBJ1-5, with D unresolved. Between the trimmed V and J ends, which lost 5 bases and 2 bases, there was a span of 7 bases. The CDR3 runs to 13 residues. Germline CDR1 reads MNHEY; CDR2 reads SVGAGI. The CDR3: CASSRSGNQPQHF. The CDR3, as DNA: TGTGCCAGCAGTCGGTCGGGCAATCAGCCCCAGCATTTT.

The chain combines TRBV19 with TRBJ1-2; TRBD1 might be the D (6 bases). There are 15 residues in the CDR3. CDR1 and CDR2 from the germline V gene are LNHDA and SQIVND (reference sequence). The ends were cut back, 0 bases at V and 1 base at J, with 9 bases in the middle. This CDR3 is CASSIDGGNNYGYTF. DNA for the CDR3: TGTGCCAGTAGTATAGATGGGGGCAATAACTATGGCTACACCTTC. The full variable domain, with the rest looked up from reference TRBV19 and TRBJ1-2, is DGGITQSPKYLFRKEGQNVTLSCEQNLNHDAMYWYRQDPGQGLRLIYYSQIVNDFQKGDIAEGYSVSREKKESFPLTVTSAQKNPTAFYLCASSIDGGNNYGYTFGSGTRLTVV.

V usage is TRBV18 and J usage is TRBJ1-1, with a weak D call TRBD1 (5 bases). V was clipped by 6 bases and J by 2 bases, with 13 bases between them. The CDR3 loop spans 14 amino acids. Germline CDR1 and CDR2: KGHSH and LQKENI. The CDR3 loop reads CASSKQAANTEAFF. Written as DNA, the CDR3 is TGTGCCAGCTCCAAACAGGCAGCCAACACTGAAGCTTTCTTT.

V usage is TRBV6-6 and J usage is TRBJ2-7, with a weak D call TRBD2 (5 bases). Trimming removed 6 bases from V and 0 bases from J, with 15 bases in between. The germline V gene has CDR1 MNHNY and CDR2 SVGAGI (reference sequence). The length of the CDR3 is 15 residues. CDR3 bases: TGTGCCAGCAGGCCGTCCGGGGAAGGCTCCTACGAGCAGTACTTC. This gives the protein CASRPSGEGSYEQYF.